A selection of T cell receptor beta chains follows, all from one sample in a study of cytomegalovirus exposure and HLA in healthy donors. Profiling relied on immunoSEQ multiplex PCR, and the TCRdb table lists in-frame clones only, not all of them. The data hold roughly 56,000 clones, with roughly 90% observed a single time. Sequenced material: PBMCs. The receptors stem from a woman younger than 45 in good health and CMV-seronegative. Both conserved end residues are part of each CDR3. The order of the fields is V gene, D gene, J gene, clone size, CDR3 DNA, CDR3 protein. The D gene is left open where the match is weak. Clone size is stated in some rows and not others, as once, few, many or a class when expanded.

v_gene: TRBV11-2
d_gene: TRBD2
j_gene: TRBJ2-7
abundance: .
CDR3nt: TGTGCCAGCAGCCTACCAAGACTAGCGGACTCCTACGAGCAGTACTTC
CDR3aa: CASSLPRLADSYEQYF

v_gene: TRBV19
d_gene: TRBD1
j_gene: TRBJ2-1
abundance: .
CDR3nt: TGTGCCAGTAGCCCGACAGGGGGCTCCTACAATGAGCAGTTCTTC
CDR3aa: CASSPTGGSYNEQFF

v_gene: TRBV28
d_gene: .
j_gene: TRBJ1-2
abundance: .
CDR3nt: TGTGCCAGCAGGATCTCGAAGGGGGGCTACACCTTC
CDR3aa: CASRISKGGYTF

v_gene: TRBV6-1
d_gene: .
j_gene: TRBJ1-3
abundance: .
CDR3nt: TGTGCCAGCGGCAGGGCAGGAGAAAACACCATATATTTT
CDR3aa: CASGRAGENTIYF

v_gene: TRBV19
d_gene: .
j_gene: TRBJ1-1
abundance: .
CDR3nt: TGTGCCAGTACCAGAGGCTCCCCGGTATATACTGAAGCTTTCTTT
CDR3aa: CASTRGSPVYTEAFF

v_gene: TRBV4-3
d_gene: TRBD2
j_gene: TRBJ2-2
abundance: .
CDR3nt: TGCGCCAGCAGCCAAGAGTGGCGGGAGGGCACCGGGGAGCTGTTTTTT
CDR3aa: CASSQEWREGTGELFF

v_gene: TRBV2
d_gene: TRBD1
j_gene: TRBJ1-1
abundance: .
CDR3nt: TGTGCCAGCAGTGGACAGGGTAAAACTGAAGCTTTCTTT
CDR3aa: CASSGQGKTEAFF

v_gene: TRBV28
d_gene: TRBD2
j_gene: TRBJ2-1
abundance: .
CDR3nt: TGTGCCAGCAGTTTATGGCGGGGGGCGTTGAACAATGAGCAGTTCTTC
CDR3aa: CASSLWRGALNNEQFF

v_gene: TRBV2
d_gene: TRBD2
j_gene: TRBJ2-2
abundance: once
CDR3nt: TGTGCCAGAAGGGACGCGGGAGCGCCCGGGGAGCTGTTTTTT
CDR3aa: CARRDAGAPGELFF

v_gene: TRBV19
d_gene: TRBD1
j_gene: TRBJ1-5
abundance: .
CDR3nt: TGTGCCAGTAGTACAGGGGGAGGGCCCCAGCATTTT
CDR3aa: CASSTGGGPQHF

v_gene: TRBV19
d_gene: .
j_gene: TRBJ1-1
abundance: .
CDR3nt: TGTGCCAGTCGGTTAAACACTGAAGCTTTCTTT
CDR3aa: CASRLNTEAFF

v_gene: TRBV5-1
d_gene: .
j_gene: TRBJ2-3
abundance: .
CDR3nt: TGCGCCAGCACCGTGGGGCCCTTTCAGGGCGATACGCAGTATTTT
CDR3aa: CASTVGPFQGDTQYF

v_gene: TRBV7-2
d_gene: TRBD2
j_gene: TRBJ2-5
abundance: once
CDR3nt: TGTGCCAGCAGCCCCACTATAGGACTAGCGGGAGGTAAAGAGACCCAGTACTTC
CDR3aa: CASSPTIGLAGGKETQYF

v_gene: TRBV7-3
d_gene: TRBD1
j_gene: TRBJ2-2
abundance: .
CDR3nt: TGTGCCAGCAGCTTAGAGGGACAGGGGAGGACCGGGGAGCTGTTTTTT
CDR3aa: CASSLEGQGRTGELFF

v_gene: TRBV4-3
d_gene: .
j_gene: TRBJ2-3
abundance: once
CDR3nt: TGCGCCAGCAGCCAAGACTCCCAGGGTTTAGCAGATACGCAGTATTTT
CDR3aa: CASSQDSQGLADTQYF

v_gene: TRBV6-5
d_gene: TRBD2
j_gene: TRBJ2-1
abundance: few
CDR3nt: TGTGCCACAACTAGCGCAACCTACAATGAGCAGTTCTTC
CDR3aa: CATTSATYNEQFF

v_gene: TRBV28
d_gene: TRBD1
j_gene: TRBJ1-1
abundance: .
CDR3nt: TGTGCCAGCAGTTTGAAGGGGGCGGAAACTTTCTTT
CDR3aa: CASSLKGAETFF

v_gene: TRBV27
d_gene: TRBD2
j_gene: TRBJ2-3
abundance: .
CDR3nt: TGTGCCAGCAACGGATTAGCGGGGGCCTCGGGTACGCAGTATTTT
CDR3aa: CASNGLAGASGTQYF

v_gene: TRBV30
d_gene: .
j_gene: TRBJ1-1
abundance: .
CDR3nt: TGTGCCTGGAGTGGGGGACACGAGAACACTGAAGCTTTCTTT
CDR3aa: CAWSGGHENTEAFF

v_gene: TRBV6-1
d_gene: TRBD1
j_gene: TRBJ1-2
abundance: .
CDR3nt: TGTGCCAGCAGTGAAGGTCCAGGGGGTATCTATGGCTACACCTTC
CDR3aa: CASSEGPGGIYGYTF

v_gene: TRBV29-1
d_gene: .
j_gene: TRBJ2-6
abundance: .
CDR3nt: TGCAGCGTTGATCAGGCTGGGGCCAACGTCCTGACTTTC
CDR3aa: CSVDQAGANVLTF

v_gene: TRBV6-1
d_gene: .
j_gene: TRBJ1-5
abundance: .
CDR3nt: TGTGCCAGCAGTGAAAGTTTAAGGGAGGGCAATCAGCCCCAGCATTTT
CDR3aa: CASSESLREGNQPQHF

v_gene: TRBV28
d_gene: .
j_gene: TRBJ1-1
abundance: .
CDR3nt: TGTGCCAGCAGCACCTTCAGGTGGTGGACTGAAGCTTTCTTT
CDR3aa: CASSTFRWWTEAFF

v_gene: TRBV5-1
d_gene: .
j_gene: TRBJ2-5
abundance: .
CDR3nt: TGCGCCAGCAGCTTGGACAGGAAAGAGACCCAGTACTTC
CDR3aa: CASSLDRKETQYF

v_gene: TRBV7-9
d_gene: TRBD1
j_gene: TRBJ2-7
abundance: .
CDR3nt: TGTGCCAGCAGCTCAGCGTCCGGGACAGGTAACTACGAGCAGTACTTC
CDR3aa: CASSSASGTGNYEQYF

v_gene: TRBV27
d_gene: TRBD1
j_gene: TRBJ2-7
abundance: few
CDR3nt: TGTGCCAGCAGTTCGGGGACAGGGGGCTACGAGCAGTACTTC
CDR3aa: CASSSGTGGYEQYF

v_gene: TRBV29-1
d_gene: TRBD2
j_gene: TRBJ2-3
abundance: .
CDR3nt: TGCAGCGTTGGCGGGAGGGGCACAGATACGCAGTATTTT
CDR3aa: CSVGGRGTDTQYF

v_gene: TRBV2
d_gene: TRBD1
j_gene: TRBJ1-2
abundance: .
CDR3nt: TGTGCCAGCAGAAGACAGGGGGATGGCTACACCTTC
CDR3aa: CASRRQGDGYTF

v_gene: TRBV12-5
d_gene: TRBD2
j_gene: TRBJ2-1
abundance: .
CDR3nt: TGTGCTAGTGGTTTGTTTCTGGGAGGGAGGGCCAATAATGAGCAGTTCTTC
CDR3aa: CASGLFLGGRANNEQFF

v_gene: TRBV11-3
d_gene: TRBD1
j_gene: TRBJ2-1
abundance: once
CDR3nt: TGTGCCAGCAGCTCCTTTACAGGGGAAGAGCAGTTCTTC
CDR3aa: CASSSFTGEEQFF

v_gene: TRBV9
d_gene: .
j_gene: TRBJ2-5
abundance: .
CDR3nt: TGTGCCAGCAGCGTGTTCGAATCTCGGGAGACCCAGTACTTC
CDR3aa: CASSVFESRETQYF

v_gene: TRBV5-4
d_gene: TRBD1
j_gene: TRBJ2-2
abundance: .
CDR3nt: TGTGCCAGCAGCACCCGGGACAGGAACACCGGGGAGCTGTTTTTT
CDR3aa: CASSTRDRNTGELFF

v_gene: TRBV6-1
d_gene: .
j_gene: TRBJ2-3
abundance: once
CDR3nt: TGTGCCAGCAGTGAAGGGGGGGAGACAGATACGCAGTATTTT
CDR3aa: CASSEGGETDTQYF

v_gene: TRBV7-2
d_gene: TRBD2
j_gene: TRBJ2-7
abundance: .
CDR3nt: TGTGCCAGCAGCTTAACGAGGCGGGGGGAGCAGGAGCAGTACTTC
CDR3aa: CASSLTRRGEQEQYF

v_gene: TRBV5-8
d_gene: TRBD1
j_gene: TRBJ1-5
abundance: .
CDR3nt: TGTGCCAGCAGCTCAGGACAGGGGAATCAGCCCCAGCATTTT
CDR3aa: CASSSGQGNQPQHF

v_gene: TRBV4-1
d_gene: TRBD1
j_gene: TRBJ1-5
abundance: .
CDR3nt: TGCGCCAGCAGCCCGAAACCGGGACAGCCCATTCCCAACAATCAGCCCCAGCATTTT
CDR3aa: CASSPKPGQPIPNNQPQHF

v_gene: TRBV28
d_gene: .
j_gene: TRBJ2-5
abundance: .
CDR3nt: TGTGCCAGCGGAGTTGCGGAAGAGACCCAGTACTTC
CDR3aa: CASGVAEETQYF

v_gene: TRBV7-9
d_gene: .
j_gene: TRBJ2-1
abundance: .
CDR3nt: TGTGCCAGCAGCGAGCACTCCAATGAGCAGTTCTTC
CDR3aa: CASSEHSNEQFF

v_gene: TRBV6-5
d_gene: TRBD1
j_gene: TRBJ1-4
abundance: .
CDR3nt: TGTGCCAGCAGAACCACAGGGGCAACTAATGAAAAACTGTTTTTT
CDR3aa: CASRTTGATNEKLFF

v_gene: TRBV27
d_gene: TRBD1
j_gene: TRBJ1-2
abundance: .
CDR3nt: TGTGCCAGCAGTGAGGGGGCGGGGCGGGGCTATGGCTACACCTTC
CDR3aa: CASSEGAGRGYGYTF

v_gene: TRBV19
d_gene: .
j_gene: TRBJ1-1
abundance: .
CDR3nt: TGTGCCAGTAGTATAGATCATGTTCCAGGTTTGAGCACTGAAGCTTTCTTT
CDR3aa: CASSIDHVPGLSTEAFF

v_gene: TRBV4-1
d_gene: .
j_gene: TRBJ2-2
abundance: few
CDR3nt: TGCGCCAGCAGCCAAGGCTACTTGTCGGAGGGAACCGGGGAGCTGTTTTTT
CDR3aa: CASSQGYLSEGTGELFF

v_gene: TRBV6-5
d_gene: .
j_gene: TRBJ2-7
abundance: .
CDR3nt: TGTGCCAGCAGTTACGGGGCCCTCTCCTACGAGCAGTACTTC
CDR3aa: CASSYGALSYEQYF

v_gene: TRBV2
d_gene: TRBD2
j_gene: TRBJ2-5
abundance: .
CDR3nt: TGTGCCAGCAGTGAAATGGGGAGGGCCTGGGAGACCCAGTACTTC
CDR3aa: CASSEMGRAWETQYF

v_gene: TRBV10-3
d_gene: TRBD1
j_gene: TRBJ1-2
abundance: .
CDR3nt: TGTGCCATCAGGGCCGGGGACAGCAAAGATGGCTACACCTTC
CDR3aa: CAIRAGDSKDGYTF

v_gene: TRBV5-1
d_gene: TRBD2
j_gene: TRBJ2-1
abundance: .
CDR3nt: TGCGCCAGCAGCTTGCGGGGGAGCGGGGTCTCCTACAATGAGCAGTTCTTC
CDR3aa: CASSLRGSGVSYNEQFF

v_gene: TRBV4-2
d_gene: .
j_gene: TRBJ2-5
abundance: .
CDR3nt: TGTGCCAGCAGCCAAGGGAGTTGGGAGACCCAGTACTTC
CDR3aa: CASSQGSWETQYF

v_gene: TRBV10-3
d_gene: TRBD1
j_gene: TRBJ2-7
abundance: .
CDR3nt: TGTGCCATCAGTCAGGGACAGGGGGCCTACGAGCAGTACTTC
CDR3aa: CAISQGQGAYEQYF

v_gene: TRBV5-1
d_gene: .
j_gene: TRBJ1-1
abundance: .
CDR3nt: TGCGCCAGCAGCTTGGAGCCTACCGGGGGAGCTTTCTTT
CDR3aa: CASSLEPTGGAFF

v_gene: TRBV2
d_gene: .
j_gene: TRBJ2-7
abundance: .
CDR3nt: TGTGCCAGCAGTCAGGGCATGAGCGAGCAGTACTTC
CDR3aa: CASSQGMSEQYF

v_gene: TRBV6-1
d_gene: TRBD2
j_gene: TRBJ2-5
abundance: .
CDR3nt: TGTGCCAGCACCACTAGCGAGAAAGAGACCCAGTACTTC
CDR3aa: CASTTSEKETQYF

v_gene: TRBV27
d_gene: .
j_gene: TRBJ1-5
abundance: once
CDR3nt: TGTGCCAGCAGTTTACGAGGCAATCAGCCCCAGCATTTT
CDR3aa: CASSLRGNQPQHF

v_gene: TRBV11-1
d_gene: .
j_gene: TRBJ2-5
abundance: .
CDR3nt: TGTGCCAGCAGCTTAGACAGCCAAGAGACCCAGTACTTC
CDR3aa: CASSLDSQETQYF